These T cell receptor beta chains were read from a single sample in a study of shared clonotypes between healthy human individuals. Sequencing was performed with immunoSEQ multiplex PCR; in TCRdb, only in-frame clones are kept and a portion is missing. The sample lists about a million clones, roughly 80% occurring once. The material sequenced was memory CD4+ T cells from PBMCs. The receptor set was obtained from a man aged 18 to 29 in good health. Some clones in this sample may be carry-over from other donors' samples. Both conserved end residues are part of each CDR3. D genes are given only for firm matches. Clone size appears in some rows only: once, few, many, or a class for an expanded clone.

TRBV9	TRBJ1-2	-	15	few	CASSVETHAGYGYTF	TGTGCCAGCAGCGTAGAGACACATGCGGGGTATGGCTACACCTTC
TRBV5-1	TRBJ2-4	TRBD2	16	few	CASSSSSGGAKNIQYF	TGCGCCAGCAGCTCCTCTAGCGGGGGAGCCAAAAACATTCAGTACTTC
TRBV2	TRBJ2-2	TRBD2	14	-	CASSGSGRAGELFF	TGTGCCAGCAGCGGAAGCGGGAGGGCCGGGGAGCTGTTTTTT
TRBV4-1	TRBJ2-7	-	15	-	CASSQDTRTSYEQYF	TGCGCCAGCAGCCAAGATACACGGACCTCCTACGAGCAGTACTTC
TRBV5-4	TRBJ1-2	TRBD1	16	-	CASSLPGTGQNYGYTF	TGTGCCAGCAGCCTCCCGGGGACAGGGCAGAACTATGGCTACACCTTC
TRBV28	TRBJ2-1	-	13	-	CASSLGYYNEQFF	TGTGCCAGCAGTCTGGGGTACTACAATGAGCAGTTCTTC
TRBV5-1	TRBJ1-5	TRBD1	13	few	CASSRDRNQPQHF	TGCGCCAGCAGCAGGGACAGGAATCAGCCCCAGCATTTT
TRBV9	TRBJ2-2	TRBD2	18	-	CASSVGPSGRASVGELFF	TGTGCCAGCAGCGTAGGGCCTAGCGGGAGGGCCAGTGTCGGGGAGCTGTTTTTT
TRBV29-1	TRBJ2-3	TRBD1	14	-	CSVGNLQGTDTQYF	TGCAGCGTTGGGAACCTACAGGGGACAGATACGCAGTATTTT
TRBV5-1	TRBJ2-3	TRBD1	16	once	CASTPTWDRGRNTQYF	TGCGCCAGCACCCCGACTTGGGACAGGGGTCGAAATACGCAGTATTTT
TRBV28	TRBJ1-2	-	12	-	CASSLRGYGYTF	TGTGCCAGCAGTTTAAGGGGGTATGGCTACACCTTC
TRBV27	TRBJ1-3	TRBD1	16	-	CASSLRSTGAGNTIYF	TGTGCCAGCAGTCTCCGGTCCACAGGGGCTGGAAACACCATATATTTT
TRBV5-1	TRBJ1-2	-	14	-	CASSLVAGAGGYTF	TGCGCCAGCAGCTTGGTGGCAGGGGCGGGTGGCTACACCTTC
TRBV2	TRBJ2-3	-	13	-	CASSEGGGGTQYF	TGTGCCAGCAGTGAAGGTGGGGGCGGTACGCAGTATTTT
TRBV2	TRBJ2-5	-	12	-	CASSRLGETQYF	TGTGCCAGCAGCCGGTTGGGGGAGACCCAGTACTTC
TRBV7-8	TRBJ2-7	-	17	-	CASSSSPGQIRSYEQYF	TGTGCCAGCAGCTCTTCCCCGGGCCAAATACGCTCCTACGAGCAGTACTTC
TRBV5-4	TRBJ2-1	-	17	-	CASSLFMRQGKSNEQFF	TGTGCCAGCAGCTTGTTCATGCGGCAGGGGAAATCAAATGAGCAGTTCTTC
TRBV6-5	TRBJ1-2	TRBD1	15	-	CASSTTGGGVYGYTF	TGTGCCAGCAGTACCACAGGGGGAGGTGTCTATGGCTACACCTTC